These T cell receptor beta chains were read from a single sample in a study of long-term antiretroviral therapy in people with HIV. Method: immunoSEQ multiplex PCR; TCRdb's copy keeps in-frame clones and lacks some. The sample lists 11,000 or so clones; almost 80% were seen once. This specimen was unsorted PBMCs, taken 0.8 years before starting antiretroviral therapy. These receptors all stem from a woman aged 40 to 49 with HIV. The CDR3 runs from the conserved cysteine through the conserved F or W. Each record gives: V gene, clone size, J gene, D gene, CDR3 DNA, CDR3 protein. The D gene is left open where the match is weak. Rows may omit the clone size; those that give it use once, few, many or a size class.

v_gene: TRBV5-4; abundance: few; j_gene: TRBJ1-2; d_gene: TRBD1; CDR3nt: TGTGCCAGCAGCTTTGACAGGGACTATGGCTACACCTTC; CDR3aa: CASSFDRDYGYTF
v_gene: TRBV7-3; abundance: large; j_gene: TRBJ2-6; d_gene: -; CDR3nt: TGTGCCAGCAGCTTTTGGGGGGCGCCGGGGGCCAACGTCCTGACTTTC; CDR3aa: CASSFWGAPGANVLTF
v_gene: TRBV4-2; abundance: -; j_gene: TRBJ2-1; d_gene: TRBD2; CDR3nt: TGTGCCAGCAGCCAAGAATTAGCGGGAGTAAACAATGAGCAGTTCTTC; CDR3aa: CASSQELAGVNNEQFF
v_gene: TRBV10-1; abundance: few; j_gene: TRBJ2-7; d_gene: TRBD1; CDR3nt: TGCGCCAACAGTGATCCGGGACAGAGCCTCCATCCCTACGAGCAGTACTTC; CDR3aa: CANSDPGQSLHPYEQYF
v_gene: TRBV11-2; abundance: -; j_gene: TRBJ1-2; d_gene: -; CDR3nt: TGTGCCAGCAGCTTAGAGCAGTTC; CDR3aa: CASSLEQF
v_gene: TRBV2; abundance: -; j_gene: TRBJ1-2; d_gene: -; CDR3nt: TGTGCCAGCAGCCTAGACTTGACAGGTTATGGCTACACCTTC; CDR3aa: CASSLDLTGYGYTF
v_gene: TRBV4-1; abundance: -; j_gene: TRBJ1-1; d_gene: TRBD1; CDR3nt: TGCGCCAGCAGCCCCCGCCTGACAGGGGATACTGAAGCTTTCTTT; CDR3aa: CASSPRLTGDTEAFF
v_gene: TRBV7-2; abundance: -; j_gene: TRBJ2-3; d_gene: -; CDR3nt: TGTGCCAGCAGCTTAGACCCGACAGATACGCAGTATTTT; CDR3aa: CASSLDPTDTQYF
v_gene: TRBV5-6; abundance: -; j_gene: TRBJ2-7; d_gene: TRBD1; CDR3nt: TGTGCCAGCGGCTACAGGGGGGACTTTTACGAGCAGTACTTC; CDR3aa: CASGYRGDFYEQYF
v_gene: TRBV27; abundance: -; j_gene: TRBJ2-5; d_gene: -; CDR3nt: TGTGCCAGCAGTTTATGGGGCGGGGAGACCCAGTACTTC; CDR3aa: CASSLWGGETQYF
v_gene: TRBV27; abundance: -; j_gene: TRBJ2-5; d_gene: -; CDR3nt: TGTGCCAGCAGTTTACGGCAGGGACCAATGCTGGGAGAGACCCAGTACTTC; CDR3aa: CASSLRQGPMLGETQYF
v_gene: TRBV25-1; abundance: -; j_gene: TRBJ2-7; d_gene: -; CDR3nt: TGTGCCAGCAGATCCTTAACAGGAGACTGGTTAGGGGAGCAGTACTTC; CDR3aa: CASRSLTGDWLGEQYF
v_gene: TRBV6-1; abundance: few; j_gene: TRBJ1-3; d_gene: -; CDR3nt: TGTGCCAGCAGTGATCCCACTGGAAACACCATATATTTT; CDR3aa: CASSDPTGNTIYF
v_gene: TRBV27; abundance: -; j_gene: TRBJ2-7; d_gene: TRBD1; CDR3nt: TGTGCCAGCAGTTATTCAGGGGGACCCAGCTACGAGCAGTACTTC; CDR3aa: CASSYSGGPSYEQYF
v_gene: TRBV11-2; abundance: -; j_gene: TRBJ1-5; d_gene: TRBD1; CDR3nt: TGTGCCAGCAGCTCTGCCGGGACAGGGGTTAATCAGCCCCAGCATTTT; CDR3aa: CASSSAGTGVNQPQHF
v_gene: TRBV13; abundance: -; j_gene: TRBJ2-5; d_gene: -; CDR3nt: TGTGCCAGCAGCTTAGAACTCCAAGAGACCCAGTACTTC; CDR3aa: CASSLELQETQYF
v_gene: TRBV29-1; abundance: -; j_gene: TRBJ1-5; d_gene: TRBD1; CDR3nt: TGCAGCGTTGCCGGGACAGGGCGTGGGCGTGGTAGCAATCAGCCCCAGCATTTT; CDR3aa: CSVAGTGRGRGSNQPQHF
v_gene: TRBV7-9; abundance: once; j_gene: TRBJ2-5; d_gene: -; CDR3nt: TGTGCCAGCAGCTTAAGGGGCGAGGAGCAGTACTTC; CDR3aa: CASSLRGEEQYF
v_gene: TRBV9; abundance: few; j_gene: TRBJ2-1; d_gene: -; CDR3nt: TGTGCCAGCAGCGTAGAAGGGGGGGTGGTGCGGCTAGGCGACTACAATGAGCAGTTCTTC; CDR3aa: CASSVEGGVVRLGDYNEQFF
v_gene: TRBV5-1; abundance: -; j_gene: TRBJ2-7; d_gene: -; CDR3nt: TGCGCCAGCAGTATCAGGGAAATGAGTTACGAGCAGTACTTC; CDR3aa: CASSIREMSYEQYF
v_gene: TRBV19; abundance: -; j_gene: TRBJ1-1; d_gene: -; CDR3nt: TGTGCCAGTAGTACCCGACTAAACACTGAAGCTTTCTTT; CDR3aa: CASSTRLNTEAFF
v_gene: TRBV7-6; abundance: -; j_gene: TRBJ1-1; d_gene: -; CDR3nt: TGTGCCAGCAGCTTAATAACGAACACTGAAGCTTTCTTT; CDR3aa: CASSLITNTEAFF
v_gene: TRBV27; abundance: -; j_gene: TRBJ2-1; d_gene: -; CDR3nt: TGTGCCAGCAGTAAAGGGGCGAGCTCCTACAATGAGCAGTTCTTC; CDR3aa: CASSKGASSYNEQFF
v_gene: TRBV7-7; abundance: -; j_gene: TRBJ2-1; d_gene: -; CDR3nt: TGTGCCAGCAGCTCCTCTGGTAGAATCAATGAGCAGTTCTTC; CDR3aa: CASSSSGRINEQFF
v_gene: TRBV28; abundance: -; j_gene: TRBJ2-3; d_gene: TRBD2; CDR3nt: TGTGCCAGCACGGCGGGAGCCCCAGATACGCAGTATTTT; CDR3aa: CASTAGAPDTQYF
v_gene: TRBV5-5; abundance: -; j_gene: TRBJ1-2; d_gene: TRBD1; CDR3nt: TGTGCCAGCAGCTTGGGGGAGGGGGCATCACTAGTCTATGGCTACACCTTC; CDR3aa: CASSLGEGASLVYGYTF
v_gene: TRBV4-1; abundance: -; j_gene: TRBJ2-7; d_gene: -; CDR3nt: TGCGCCAGCAGCCAAGTTGGCACCGCCTACGAGCAGTACTTC; CDR3aa: CASSQVGTAYEQYF
v_gene: TRBV28; abundance: -; j_gene: TRBJ2-1; d_gene: TRBD2; CDR3nt: TGTGCCAGCAGTACCATGCGCGGGAGCGGATTCGATGAGCAGTTCTTC; CDR3aa: CASSTMRGSGFDEQFF